The 21 T cell receptor beta chains below were found in one sample sequenced in a study of T cells in Graves' hyperthyroidism and ophthalmopathy. Amplified regions were TCR beta CDR3 sequences from RNA transcripts. The HTBI primer set served for first-round RT-PCR of the TCR CDR3. TCRdb re-called the multiplex PCR reads with MiXCR, one entry per CDR3 protein. This table holds 380,000 or so distinct CDR3 sequences, roughly 19% found once. The sequenced sample consisted of blood. These receptors were taken from a woman in her late teens or twenties with Graves' hyperthyroidism.

This chain joins TRBV18 and TRBJ1-1; D is possibly TRBD1 (6 bases). CDR3 length: 15 amino acids. Looked up from germline, CDR1 is KGHSH and CDR2 is LQKENI. V lost 2 bases to trimming and J lost 7 bases, with 17 bases between them. CDR3 loop: CASSPEQGSAGEAFF. CDR3 coding DNA: TGTGCCAGCTCACCAGAACAGGGTTCAGCAGGTGAAGCTTTCTTT.

In this sample, this clonotype turned up many times. The chain employs TRBV12-3 or TRBV12-4 and TRBJ2-5, with D possibly being TRBD1 (6 bases). V lost 5 bases to trimming and J lost 4 bases, with 20 bases between them. The CDR3 spans 16 residues. The CDR3 DNA is TGTGCCAGCAGTAACCGGGACACCTCCGGGCGAGAGACCCAGTACTTC. Its protein product is CASSNRDTSGRETQYF.

The sample holds many counts of this clonotype. V and J are TRBV7-6 and TRBJ2-5; possibly TRBD1 or TRBD2 for D (6 bases each). The CDR3 has 15 residues. Germline assignment: CDR1 SGHVS and CDR2 FNYEAQ. The V gene lost 1 base and the J gene lost 4 bases, with 13 bases spanning the gap. The CDR3 loop reads CASSLETGAGETQYF. CDR3 in DNA: TGTGCCAGCAGCTTAGAAACGGGGGCCGGAGAGACCCAGTACTTC.

A few counts support this clonotype. The V and J genes are TRBV27 and TRBJ2-2; tentative D call: TRBD2 (6 bases). The CDR3 spans 16 residues. The ends were cut back, 4 bases at V and 7 bases at J, with 19 bases in the middle. Per the germline V gene, CDR1 is MNHEY and CDR2 is SMNVEV (reference sequence). CDR3 sequence (DNA): TGTGCCAGCAGTTCCCTAGCGCGGGGCCATCGCGGGGAGCTGTTTTTT. Translation gives CASSSLARGHRGELFF.

This clonotype was seen many times. The chain carries TRBV2 and TRBJ2-2; D is possibly TRBD1 (6 bases). Germline CDR1 SNHLY, CDR2 FYNNEI. Trimming took 8 bases from V and 0 from J, leaving 10 bases between them. This CDR3 spans 14 amino acids. This chain's CDR3 is CASHRDTNTGELFF. The CDR3 DNA sequence: TGTGCCAGCCACAGGGACACGAACACCGGGGAGCTGTTTTTT.

This clonotype was seen ten or more times. The chain links TRBV6-1 to TRBJ2-7, with D perhaps matching TRBD1 (5 bases). This CDR3 spans 15 amino acids. Germline V gene sequence: CDR1 MNHNS, CDR2 SASEGT. V was cut by 7 bases and J by 1 base, with 17 bases left in between. The CDR3 protein is CASTRTPVGSYEQYF. The CDR3 DNA is TGTGCCAGCACCAGGACACCCGTCGGATCCTACGAGCAGTACTTC.

This clonotype showed up many times. The chain joins TRBV20-1 to TRBJ1-2; D might be TRBD1 (6 bases). Germline-derived CDR1 and CDR2 are DFQATT and SNEGSKA (reference sequence). Trimming pared 0 bases from V and 8 bases from J, leaving 10 bases between. CDR3 size: 12 residues. CDR3 DNA: TGCAGTGCTAGAGATGGGGGGCGCGGCTACACCTTC. This translates into CSARDGGRGYTF.

Ten or more counts support this clonotype. CDR3 bases: TGTGCCAGCAGTCAGCCCCCGGGGGGCGCGGCTGAAGCTTTCTTT. Translated, it gives CASSQPPGGAAEAFF. V is TRBV2 and J is TRBJ1-1; the D gene is possibly TRBD1 (6 bases). V lost 5 bases to trimming and J lost 6 bases, with 19 bases between them. Germline CDR1 SNHLY, CDR2 FYNNEI. This CDR3 has 15 residues.

The V gene is TRBV29-1, the J gene TRBJ2-1, with TRBD2 matching 11 bases. CDR1 and CDR2 (germline): SQVTM, ANQGSEA. The V segment lost 0 bases and the J segment 0 bases; nucleotides outside the gene matches: 10. This CDR3 is built from 19 residues. For the CDR3, the DNA is TGCAGCGTTGAAGATCTAACTAGCGGGGGCCCGAGCTCCTACAATGAGCAGTTCTTC. Residues: CSVEDLTSGGPSSYNEQFF.

The chain employs TRBV7-2 and TRBJ2-7; possibly TRBD1 for D (6 bases). Trimming pared 4 bases from V and 2 bases from J, leaving 15 bases between. This CDR3 has 15 residues. Germline V gives CDR1 SGHTA, CDR2 FQGNSA. CDR3 protein: CASSSVAGQTYEQYF. CDR3 coding DNA: TGTGCCAGCAGCTCGGTCGCTGGACAGACCTACGAGCAGTACTTC.

This clonotype was detected ten times or more. CDR3 in amino acids: CASSTREQLDTEAFF. The CDR3 DNA reads as TGTGCCAGCAGTACCCGGGAACAATTGGACACTGAAGCTTTCTTT. The V call is TRBV28, the J call TRBJ1-1, with D hard to call. The CDR3 contains 15 residues. Germline CDR1 and CDR2: MDHEN and SYDVKM. With 5 bases removed from V and 3 bases from J, the gap between germline ends came to 16 bases.

About this clonotype: A single base separates this from a much larger clone, so it may be a read error. Since the CDR3 does not end with the conserved phenylalanine or tryptophan, this likely comes from a read error. The chain links TRBV6-1 to TRBJ1-1; D perhaps matches TRBD1 (5 bases). V lost 5 bases and J 5 bases, leaving 9 bases between the germline ends. Germline V gene sequence: CDR1 MNHNS, CDR2 SASEGT. This CDR3 contains 12 residues. This CDR3 is CASSRAGTEAFV. For the CDR3, the DNA is TGTGCCAGCAGTCGGGCAGGGACTGAAGCTTTCGTT.

The chain recombines TRBV12-3 or TRBV12-4 with TRBJ2-5; D ambiguous. This CDR3 has 13 amino acids. V gave up 6 bases and J gave up 3 bases, with 11 bases separating them. The CDR3 loop reads CASSALPEETQYF. DNA of the CDR3: TGTGCCAGCAGCGCTCTTCCCGAAGAGACCCAGTACTTC.

DNA of the CDR3: TGTGCCAGCAGCTTCGTTGGGGACCAAGAGACCCAGTACTTC. Residues: CASSFVGDQETQYF. V and J are TRBV7-9 and TRBJ2-5; no reliable D call. Germline V gene lookup returns CDR1 SEHNR and CDR2 FQNEAQ (reference sequence). The V end was cut by 3 bases, the J end by 0 bases, with 8 bases between. The CDR3 covers 14 residues.

Regarding this clonotype: One base away lies a much larger clone, so this may be a sequencing read error. The genes are TRBV20-1 and TRBJ2-7, with 7 nucleotides matching TRBD2. CDR1 is DFQATT and CDR2 is SNEGSKA in the germline V gene (reference sequence). V was pared by 0 bases and J by 0 bases, with 8 bases of the junction left unmatched. CDR3 length: 16 amino acids. CDR3: CSARDFRRGYSYEQYF. CDR3 DNA sequence: TGCAGTGCTAGAGATTTCCGGCGGGGGTACTCCTACGAGCAGTACTTC.

The genes are TRBV24-1 and TRBJ1-2; D not resolved. Trimming took off 2 bases at V and 1 base at J, with 7 bases between the two ends. The length of the CDR3 is 14 residues. Germline CDR1 and CDR2: KGHDR and SFDVKD. This CDR3 reads CATSDYNSNYGYTF. The CDR3 DNA reads TGTGCCACCAGTGATTATAACAGTAACTATGGCTACACCTTC.

This clonotype was counted ten times or more. The chain joins TRBV6-5 to TRBJ1-6, with unresolved D. There are 14 residues in the CDR3. The germline CDR1 and CDR2 sequences are MNHEY and SVGAGI. The V and J ends lost 5 bases and 7 bases respectively, with 12 bases between them. The CDR3 is CASSPPGYNSPLHF. The DNA of the CDR3 is TGTGCCAGCAGTCCTCCCGGGTACAATTCACCCCTCCACTTT.

This clonotype showed up many times. The gene calls are TRBV20-1 and TRBJ1-1; a possible D gene is TRBD1 (6 bases). The V gene's germline CDR1 is DFQATT and CDR2 SNEGSKA (reference sequence). The V gene lost 5 bases and the J gene lost 9 bases, with 10 bases spanning the gap. The CDR3 loop spans 10 amino acids. CDR3 coding DNA: TGCAGTGCTTCTCGGGACAAAGCTTTCTTT. It yields the protein CSASRDKAFF.

This clonotype appeared a few times. The chain links TRBV4-1 to TRBJ1-5; 7 positions agree with TRBD1. This CDR3 region has 15 residues. The J segment lost 3 bases and the V segment lost 4 bases, leaving 6 bases of the junction unmatched. The V gene's germline CDR1 is MGHRA and CDR2 YSYEKL. The CDR3 DNA sequence: TGCGCCAGCAGCCCCCGGGACAGCTCCAATCAGCCCCAGCATTTT. It yields the protein CASSPRDSSNQPQHF.

The rearrangement links TRBV9 to TRBJ1-3; D is ambiguous. The ends were cut back, 0 bases at V and 0 bases at J, with 4 bases in the middle. This CDR3 has 14 amino acids. Germline V CDR1 and CDR2: SGDLS, YYNGEE. The chain's CDR3 is CASSVADSGNTIYF. Here the CDR3 DNA reads TGTGCCAGCAGCGTAGCTGACTCTGGAAACACCATATATTTT.

In its sample, this clonotype was seen many times. The chain employs TRBV6-1 and TRBJ2-5, with D perhaps TRBD2 (6 bases). The CDR3 is made up of 14 amino acids. Trimming shortened V by 5 bases and J by 7 bases, and 17 bases separated the two germline ends. Germline assignment: CDR1 MNHNS and CDR2 SASEGT. The CDR3: CASSTRAVAVTQYF. Written as DNA, the CDR3 is TGTGCCAGCAGTACCCGGGCGGTAGCGGTGACCCAGTACTTC.